This is a list of T cell receptor beta chains from one sample in a study of multiple sclerosis patients with progressive multifocal leukoencephalopathy. TCRdb's table, derived via immunoSEQ multiplex PCR, lists solely in-frame clones and lacks some. The sample carries about 31,000 clones, roughly 87% recorded once. Material: PBMCs, obtained from a patient treated with natalizumab. The receptors come from a woman aged 35 to 49 with progressive multifocal leukoencephalopathy. Each CDR3 is given with its conserved first and last residue. Fields, in order: V gene, J gene, CDR3 protein.

TRBV5-8	TRBJ1-2	CASSLDLLSYGYTF
TRBV6-1	TRBJ2-5	CASFYQEGGETQYF
TRBV2	TRBJ2-1	CASSLDGSSYNEQFF
TRBV6-4	TRBJ1-1	CASSDPGRTNTEAFF
TRBV28	TRBJ1-1	CASSLRLSPEAFF
TRBV7-7	TRBJ1-4	CASSLRTRATNEKLFF
TRBV9	TRBJ2-5	CASSSGGGRQETQYF
TRBV7-9	TRBJ2-1	CASSLVTILDNEQFF
TRBV7-9	TRBJ2-1	CASSSGTSGPSSYNEQFF
TRBV6-1	TRBJ2-5	CASSYGETQYF
TRBV4-3	TRBJ2-3	CASSQRWGEDTQYF
TRBV28	TRBJ1-1	CASSLTSAEAFF
TRBV19	TRBJ2-1	CASSILSANEQFF
TRBV2	TRBJ2-1	CASSEDRGSYNEQFF
TRBV7-6	TRBJ1-2	CASSKEQGGFEGYTF
TRBV28	TRBJ2-7	CASSSPPPYEQYF
TRBV18	TRBJ1-4	CASSPQGQGALGEKLFF
TRBV7-6	TRBJ1-5	CASSSGQGGGNQPQHF
TRBV6-4	TRBJ1-1	CASSGQGGLTEAFF
TRBV9	TRBJ1-1	CASSVDGGPMNTEAFF
TRBV7-2	TRBJ2-5	CASSSSGSLQETQYF
TRBV10-3	TRBJ2-7	CAISESTSANSYEQYF
TRBV21-1	TRBJ1-1	CASSKPPRRTEAFF
TRBV7-6	TRBJ1-6	CASSARGGGDNSPLHF
TRBV18	TRBJ2-1	CASSPERQPYNEQFF
TRBV7-7	TRBJ2-2	CASSVGAANTGELFF
TRBV25-1	TRBJ2-6	CASSDPVTLGANVLTF
TRBV4-3	TRBJ1-3	CASSRIAANSGNTIYF
TRBV19	TRBJ1-2	CASINPGGSYGYTF
TRBV6-6	TRBJ1-1	CASAKNGRMNTEAFF
TRBV29-1	TRBJ1-1	CSVEVLGTRTEAFF
TRBV5-6	TRBJ2-5	CASKVQGVQETQYF
TRBV7-9	TRBJ2-3	CASSFIVKGTDTQYF
TRBV11-3	TRBJ2-7	CASSSPGRSLYEQYF
TRBV7-6	TRBJ2-6	CASSSTARLSSGANVLTF
TRBV7-9	TRBJ2-7	CASSLGQAEQEQYF
TRBV19	TRBJ1-4	CASSINQRASTNEKLFF
TRBV5-4	TRBJ1-2	CASSGGTEYTF
TRBV4-3	TRBJ2-1	CASSQDRDYNEQFF
TRBV2	-	CASSLLGESYEQYF
TRBV7-9	TRBJ2-1	CASSLDLIYNEQFF
TRBV5-1	TRBJ2-3	CASSPPGVAGGSTDTQYF
TRBV7-2	TRBJ2-4	CASSFLQGAAKNIQYF
TRBV5-1	TRBJ1-2	CASSADYGYTF
TRBV28	TRBJ2-7	CASSSPSGRASEQYF
TRBV5-1	TRBJ1-5	CASSPMGSDNQPQHF
TRBV7-8	TRBJ2-5	CASSLESGYQETQYF
TRBV10-3	TRBJ2-3	CAISKTSGVTDTQYF
TRBV7-6	TRBJ2-3	CASSLVLGGTDTQYF
TRBV5-6	TRBJ1-4	CASSSSDLATNEKLFF
TRBV19	TRBJ2-7	CASADRGGTYEQYF
TRBV25-1	TRBJ1-1	CASSRDRGWSEAFF